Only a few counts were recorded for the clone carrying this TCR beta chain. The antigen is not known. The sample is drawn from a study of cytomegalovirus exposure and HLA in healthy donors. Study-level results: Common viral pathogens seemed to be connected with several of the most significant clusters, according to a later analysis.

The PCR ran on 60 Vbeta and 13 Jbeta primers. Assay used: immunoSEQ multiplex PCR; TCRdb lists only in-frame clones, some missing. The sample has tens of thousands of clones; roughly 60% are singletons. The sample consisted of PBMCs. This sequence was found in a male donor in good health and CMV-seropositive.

CDR3 DNA sequence: TGTGCCAGCAGTCAGGACAGGGGAAATCAGCCCCAGCATTTT. Its protein product is CASSQDRGNQPQHF. The chain links TRBV6-5 to TRBJ1-5; 9 nucleotides agree with TRBD1. Looked up from germline, CDR1 is MNHEY and CDR2 is SVGAGI. This CDR3 region has 14 residues. V lost 5 bases to trimming and J lost 4 bases; unmatched junction nucleotides: 3.